This is a list of T cell receptor beta chains from one sample in a study of technical replicates of blood from a handful of donors. Using immunoSEQ multiplex PCR, the repertoire was profiled, and TCRdb retains in-frame clones only, with some absent. The sample records 50,000 to 65,000 clones, 90% to 95% being singletons. Source material: PBMCs. The origin of the receptors is a human donor in good health. Some clones in this sample may be carry-over from other donors' samples. The conserved cysteine and the conserved F or W are not part of the CDR3 here.

j_call v_call cdr3_aa
TRBJ2-5 TRBV5-1 ASSLVGEETQY
TRBJ2-7 TRBV15 ATSRKRGSQGAYEQY
TRBJ2-1 TRBV29-1 SVQAGVYNEQF
TRBJ2-2 TRBV7-2 ASSLSMGRVTTGELF
TRBJ1-4 TRBV7-9 ASSLLPGGSEKLF
TRBJ2-5 TRBV9 ASSSRGGEETQY
TRBJ2-7 TRBV25-1 ASKGTGGYEQY
TRBJ1-3 TRBV29-1 SVEGAGVGNTIY
TRBJ2-1 TRBV7-2 ASSLGSGGAGNEQF
TRBJ2-2 TRBV4-2 ASSQGLAAVELF
TRBJ1-5 TRBV6-1 ASSDSLRQPQH
TRBJ2-7 TRBV4-3 ASSPGSGSFTYEQY
TRBJ1-2 TRBV7-2 ASSPWGGQGNYGYT
TRBJ2-3 TRBV4-3 ASSQEGGEGWTDTQY
TRBJ1-2 TRBV7-9 ASSTTGPYT
TRBJ2-7 TRBV11-2 ASSLDRASYEQY
TRBJ2-7 TRBV7-9 ASSSQGYEQY
TRBJ2-5 TRBV7-6 ASSSPWEVRETQY
TRBJ1-2 TRBV29-1 SAPSRAGNYGYT
TRBJ2-7 TRBV27 ASKARSTYEQY
TRBJ2-1 TRBV5-1 ASSFGRNEQF
TRBJ2-5 TRBV7-2 ASSLAGAGQETQY
TRBJ2-3 TRBV10-3 AISESRGEGPTQY
TRBJ2-5 TRBV10-1 ASSEKREVEETQY
TRBJ2-5 TRBV7-8 ASSPGGGQQETQY
TRBJ2-3 TRBV7-2 ASSFRLAGDTQY
TRBJ2-1 TRBV7-6 ASSPFGPGSYNEQF
TRBJ1-4 TRBV2 ASNGERTNEKLF
TRBJ2-3 TRBV5-1 ASRGQTSTDTQY
TRBJ2-7 TRBV11-3 ASSVSVGSSYEQY
TRBJ1-1 TRBV4-3 ASSQEGGTEAF
TRBJ1-2 TRBV2 ASNRGDYGYT
TRBJ2-1 TRBV5-1 ASDLGGSNEQF
TRBJ1-2 TRBV18 ASSPSGQRGRSDGYT
TRBJ2-7 TRBV27 ASSLSTSGYEQY
TRBJ2-3 TRBV30 AWNLAGVIDTQY
TRBJ1-6 TRBV19 ASDVGSSYNSPLH
TRBJ2-5 TRBV11-2 ASSLGAETQY
TRBJ1-1 TRBV6-1 ASRDGGAAAEAF
TRBJ2-1 TRBV5-1 ASSPRTSGGAKNEQF
TRBJ2-2 TRBV2 ASSKTGANTGELF
TRBJ1-1 TRBV13 ASKTEADASQNTEAF
TRBJ2-1 TRBV7-2 ASSLEAGRGKNEQF
TRBJ2-6 TRBV30 AWSGGGGANVLT
TRBJ1-2 TRBV6-1 ASSEIGRTDGYT
TRBJ2-5 TRBV29-1 SVNLAGAFTKTQY